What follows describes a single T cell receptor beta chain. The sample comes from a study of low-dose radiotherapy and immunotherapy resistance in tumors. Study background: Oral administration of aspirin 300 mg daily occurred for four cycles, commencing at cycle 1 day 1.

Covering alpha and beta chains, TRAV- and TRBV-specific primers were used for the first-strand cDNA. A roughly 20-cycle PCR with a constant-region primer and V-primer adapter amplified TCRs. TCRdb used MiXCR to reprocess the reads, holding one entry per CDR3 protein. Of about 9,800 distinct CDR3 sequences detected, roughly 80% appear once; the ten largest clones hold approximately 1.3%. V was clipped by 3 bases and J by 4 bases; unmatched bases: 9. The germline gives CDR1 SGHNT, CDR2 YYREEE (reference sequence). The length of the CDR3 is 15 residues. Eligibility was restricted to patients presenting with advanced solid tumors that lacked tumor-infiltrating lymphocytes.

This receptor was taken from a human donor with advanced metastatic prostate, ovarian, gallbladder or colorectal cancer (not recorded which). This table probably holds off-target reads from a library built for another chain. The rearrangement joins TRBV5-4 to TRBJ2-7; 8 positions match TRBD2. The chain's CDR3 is CASSSVSSGSYEQYF. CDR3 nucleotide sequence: TGTGCCAGCAGCTCGGTCTCTAGCGGGTCATACGAGCAGTACTTC.